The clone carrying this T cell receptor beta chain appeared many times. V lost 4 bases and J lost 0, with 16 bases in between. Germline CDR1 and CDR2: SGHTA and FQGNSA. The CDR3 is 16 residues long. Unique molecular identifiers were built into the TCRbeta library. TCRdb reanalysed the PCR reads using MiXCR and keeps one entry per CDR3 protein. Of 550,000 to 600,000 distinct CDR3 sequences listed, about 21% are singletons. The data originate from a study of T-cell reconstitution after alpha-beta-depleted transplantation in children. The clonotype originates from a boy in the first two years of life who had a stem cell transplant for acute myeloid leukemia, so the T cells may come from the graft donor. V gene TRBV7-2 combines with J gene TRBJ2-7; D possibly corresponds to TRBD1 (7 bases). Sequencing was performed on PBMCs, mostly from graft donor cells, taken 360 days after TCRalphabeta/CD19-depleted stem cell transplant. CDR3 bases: TGTGCCAGCAGCTCGGGGGACAGTCGCTTCTCCTACGAGCAGTACTTC. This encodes CASSSGDSRFSYEQYF.